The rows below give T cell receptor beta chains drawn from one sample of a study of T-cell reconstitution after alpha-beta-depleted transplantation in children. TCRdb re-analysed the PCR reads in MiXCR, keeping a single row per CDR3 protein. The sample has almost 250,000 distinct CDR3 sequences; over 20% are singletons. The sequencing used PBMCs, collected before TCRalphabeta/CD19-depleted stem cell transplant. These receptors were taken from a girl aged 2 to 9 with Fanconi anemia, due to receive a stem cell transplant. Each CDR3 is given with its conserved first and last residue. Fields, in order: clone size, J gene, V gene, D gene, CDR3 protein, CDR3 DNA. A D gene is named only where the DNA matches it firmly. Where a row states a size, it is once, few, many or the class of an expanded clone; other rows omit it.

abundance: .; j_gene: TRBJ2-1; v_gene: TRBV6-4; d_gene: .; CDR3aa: CASSDSPGEPPEFF; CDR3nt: TGTGCCAGCAGTGACTCCCCGGGAGAGCCTCCCGAGTTCTTC
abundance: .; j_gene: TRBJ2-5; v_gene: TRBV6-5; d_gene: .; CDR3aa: CASSYSLAAHDVFQETQYF; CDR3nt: TGTGCCAGCAGTTACTCACTCGCAGCCCACGACGTATTTCAAGAGACCCAGTACTTC
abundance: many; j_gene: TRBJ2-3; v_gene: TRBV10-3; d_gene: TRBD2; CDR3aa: CAISMTSGGADTQYF; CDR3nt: TGTGCCATCAGTATGACTAGCGGGGGTGCAGATACGCAGTATTTT
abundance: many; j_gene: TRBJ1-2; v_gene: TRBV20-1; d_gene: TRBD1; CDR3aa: CSAQDRDRYGYTF; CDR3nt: TGCAGTGCTCAAGACAGGGATCGGTATGGCTACACCTTC
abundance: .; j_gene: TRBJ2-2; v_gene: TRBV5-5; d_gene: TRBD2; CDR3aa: CASSLVTSSRIAELFF; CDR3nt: TGTGCCAGCAGCTTGGTGACTAGCTCCAGGATAGCGGAGCTGTTTTTT
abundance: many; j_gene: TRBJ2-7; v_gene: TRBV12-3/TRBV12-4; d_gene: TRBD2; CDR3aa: CASSKPGGAYEQYF; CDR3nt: TGTGCCAGCAGCAAACCCGGGGGGGCCTACGAGCAGTACTTC
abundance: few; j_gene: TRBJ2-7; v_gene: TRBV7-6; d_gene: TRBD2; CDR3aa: CASSLASGRGSYEQYF; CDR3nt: TGTGCCAGCAGCTTAGCTAGCGGGAGAGGGTCCTACGAGCAGTACTTC
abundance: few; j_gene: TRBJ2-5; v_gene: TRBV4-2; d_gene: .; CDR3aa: CASSQVGAQYF; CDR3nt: TGTGCCAGCAGCCAAGTCGGTGCTCAGTACTTC
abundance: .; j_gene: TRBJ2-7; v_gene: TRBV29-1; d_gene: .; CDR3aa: CSVHTGYEQYF; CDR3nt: TGCAGCGTCCACACAGGGTACGAGCAGTACTTC
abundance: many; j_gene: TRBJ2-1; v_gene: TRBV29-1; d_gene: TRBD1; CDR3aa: CSVETGRTTYNEQFF; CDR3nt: TGCAGCGTTGAGACAGGGCGCACAACTTACAATGAGCAGTTCTTC
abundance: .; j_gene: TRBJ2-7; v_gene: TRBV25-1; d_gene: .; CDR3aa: CASSEFGNSYEQYF; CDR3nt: TGTGCCAGCAGTGAATTCGGTAACTCCTACGAGCAGTACTTC
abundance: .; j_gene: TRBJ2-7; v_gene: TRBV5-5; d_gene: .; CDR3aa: CASSWEAVYEQYF; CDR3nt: TGTGCCAGCAGCTGGGAGGCAGTCTACGAGCAGTACTTC
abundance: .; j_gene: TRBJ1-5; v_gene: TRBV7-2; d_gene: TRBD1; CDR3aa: CASSFQGALHQPQHF; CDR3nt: TGTGCCAGCAGCTTTCAGGGGGCGCTACATCAGCCCCAGCATTTT
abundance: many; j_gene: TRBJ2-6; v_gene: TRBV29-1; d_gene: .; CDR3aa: CSVGGQIRGANVLTF; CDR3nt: TGCAGCGTTGGGGGGCAGATCAGAGGGGCCAACGTCCTGACTTTC
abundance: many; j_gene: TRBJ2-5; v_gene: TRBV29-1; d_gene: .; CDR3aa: CSVDSRDRYF; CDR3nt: TGCAGCGTTGACTCCCGGGACCGGTACTTC
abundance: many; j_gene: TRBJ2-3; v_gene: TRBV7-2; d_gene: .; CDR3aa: CASSFGVTSTDTQYF; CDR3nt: TGTGCCAGCAGCTTTGGAGTTACTAGCACAGATACGCAGTATTTT
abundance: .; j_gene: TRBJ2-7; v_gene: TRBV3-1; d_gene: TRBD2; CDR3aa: CASSHTSGSRNEQYF; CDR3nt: TGTGCCAGCAGCCATACTAGCGGGAGTAGGAACGAGCAGTACTTC
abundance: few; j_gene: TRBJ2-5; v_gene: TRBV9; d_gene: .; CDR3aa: CASSVGRQQETQYF; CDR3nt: TGTGCCAGCAGCGTAGGGCGGCAGCAAGAGACCCAGTACTTC
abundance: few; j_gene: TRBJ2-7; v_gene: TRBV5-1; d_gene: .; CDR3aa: CASGKLPRDNLKGEQYF; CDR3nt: TGCGCCAGCGGCAAACTTCCCCGGGACAATCTTAAGGGCGAGCAGTACTTC
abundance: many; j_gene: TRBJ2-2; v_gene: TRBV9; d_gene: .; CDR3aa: CASSVLANTGELFF; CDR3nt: TGTGCCAGCAGCGTACTAGCGAACACCGGGGAGCTGTTTTTT
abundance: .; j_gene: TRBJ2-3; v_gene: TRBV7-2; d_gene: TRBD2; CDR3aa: CASRLTSGGVADTQYF; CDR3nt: TGTGCCAGCAGACTTACTAGCGGGGGGGTCGCAGATACGCAGTATTTT
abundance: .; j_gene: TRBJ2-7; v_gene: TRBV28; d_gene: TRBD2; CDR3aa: CASREPGLAHEQYF; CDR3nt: TGTGCCAGCAGGGAACCGGGACTAGCGCACGAGCAGTACTTC
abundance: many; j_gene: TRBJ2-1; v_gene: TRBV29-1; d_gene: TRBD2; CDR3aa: CSVEVLAGGNNEQFF; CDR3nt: TGCAGCGTTGAAGTACTAGCGGGGGGTAACAATGAGCAGTTCTTC
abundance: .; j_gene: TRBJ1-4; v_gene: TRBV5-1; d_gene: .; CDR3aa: CASSLVESGDEKLFF; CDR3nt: TGCGCCAGCAGCTTGGTCGAGTCCGGGGATGAAAAACTGTTTTTT
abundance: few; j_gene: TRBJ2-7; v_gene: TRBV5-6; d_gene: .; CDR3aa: CASSGAMEVSYEQYF; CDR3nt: TGTGCCAGCAGCGGGGCAATGGAGGTTTCCTACGAGCAGTACTTC
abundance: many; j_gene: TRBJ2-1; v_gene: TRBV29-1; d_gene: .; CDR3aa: CSVISGGEGIYNEQFF; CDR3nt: TGCAGCGTGATAAGTGGGGGAGAGGGGATCTACAATGAGCAGTTCTTC
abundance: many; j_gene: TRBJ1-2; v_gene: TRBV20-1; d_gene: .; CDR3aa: CSASLGDRYTF; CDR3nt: TGCAGTGCTAGCCTAGGGGATCGCTACACCTTC
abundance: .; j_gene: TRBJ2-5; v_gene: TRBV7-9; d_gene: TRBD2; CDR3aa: CASSLGTSVQETQYF; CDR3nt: TGTGCCAGCAGCTTAGGGACTAGCGTCCAAGAGACCCAGTACTTC
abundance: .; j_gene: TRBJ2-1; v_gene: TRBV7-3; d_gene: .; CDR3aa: CASSSIPGLSYNEQFF; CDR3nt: TGTGCCAGCAGCTCTATACCGGGACTCTCCTACAATGAGCAGTTCTTC
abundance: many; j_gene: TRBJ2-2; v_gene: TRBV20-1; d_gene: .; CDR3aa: CSARDGRAVTGELFF; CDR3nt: TGCAGTGCTAGAGATGGCAGGGCGGTCACCGGGGAGCTGTTTTTT
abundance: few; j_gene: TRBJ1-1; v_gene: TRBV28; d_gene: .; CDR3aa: CASSLDSGIEAFF; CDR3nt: TGTGCCAGCAGTTTAGACAGCGGGATTGAAGCTTTCTTT
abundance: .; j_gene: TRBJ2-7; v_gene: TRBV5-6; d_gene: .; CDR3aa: CASSYAGTPYEQYF; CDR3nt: TGTGCCAGCAGCTACGCAGGGACCCCCTACGAGCAGTACTTC
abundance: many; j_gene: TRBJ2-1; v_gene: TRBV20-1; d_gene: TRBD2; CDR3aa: CSARDRLAVYNEQFF; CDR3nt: TGCAGTGCTAGAGATCGACTAGCGGTATACAATGAGCAGTTCTTC
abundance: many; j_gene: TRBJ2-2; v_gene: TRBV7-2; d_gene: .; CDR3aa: CASRKNRVPTGELFF; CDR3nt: TGTGCCAGCAGGAAAAACAGGGTCCCCACCGGGGAGCTGTTTTTT
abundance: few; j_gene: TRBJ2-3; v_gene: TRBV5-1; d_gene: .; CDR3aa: CASSPDRTQYF; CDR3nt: TGCGCCAGCAGCCCGGACAGAACGCAGTATTTT
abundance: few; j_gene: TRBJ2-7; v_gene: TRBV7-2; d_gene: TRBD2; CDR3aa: CASSLASGGTYEQYF; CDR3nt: TGTGCCAGCAGCTTAGCTAGCGGGGGCACCTACGAGCAGTACTTC
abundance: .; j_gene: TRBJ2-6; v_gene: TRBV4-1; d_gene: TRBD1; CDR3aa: CASSPGGTGANVLTF; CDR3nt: TGCGCCAGCAGTCCAGGGGGTACTGGGGCCAACGTCCTGACTTTC
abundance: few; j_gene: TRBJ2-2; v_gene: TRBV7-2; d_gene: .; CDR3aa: CASSLAQVNTGELFF; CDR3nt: TGTGCCAGCAGCTTAGCACAGGTGAACACCGGGGAGCTGTTTTTT
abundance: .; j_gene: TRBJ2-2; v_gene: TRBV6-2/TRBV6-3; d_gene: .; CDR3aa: CASSDLRWNTGELFF; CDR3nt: TGTGCCAGCAGTGATTTGCGTTGGAACACCGGGGAGCTGTTTTTT
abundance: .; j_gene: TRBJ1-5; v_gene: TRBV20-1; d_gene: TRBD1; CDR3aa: CSAKGQGNQPQHF; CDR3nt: TGCAGTGCTAAAGGACAGGGCAATCAGCCCCAGCATTTT
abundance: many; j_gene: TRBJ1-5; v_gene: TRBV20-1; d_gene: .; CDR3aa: CSASQGLDQPQHF; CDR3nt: TGCAGTGCTTCCCAGGGATTAGATCAGCCCCAGCATTTT
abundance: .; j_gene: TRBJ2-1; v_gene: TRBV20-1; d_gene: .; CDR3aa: CSARKGTTYNEQFF; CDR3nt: TGCAGTGCTCGAAAAGGGACAACTTACAATGAGCAGTTCTTC
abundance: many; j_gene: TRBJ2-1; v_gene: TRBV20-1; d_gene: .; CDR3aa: CSARFPFQVDEQFF; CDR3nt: TGCAGTGCTAGATTCCCCTTTCAAGTGGATGAGCAGTTCTTC
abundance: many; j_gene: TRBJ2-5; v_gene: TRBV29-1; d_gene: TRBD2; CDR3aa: CSVELAGETQYF; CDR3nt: TGCAGCGTTGAACTAGCGGGAGAGACCCAGTACTTC
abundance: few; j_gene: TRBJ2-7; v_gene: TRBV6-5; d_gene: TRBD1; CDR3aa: CASSLDRGSQYF; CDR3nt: TGTGCCAGCAGCCTCGACAGGGGATCGCAGTACTTC
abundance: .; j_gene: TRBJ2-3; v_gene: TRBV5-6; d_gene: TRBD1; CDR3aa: CASSLPDRASTDTQYF; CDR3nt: TGTGCCAGCAGCCTCCCCGACAGGGCGAGCACAGATACGCAGTATTTT
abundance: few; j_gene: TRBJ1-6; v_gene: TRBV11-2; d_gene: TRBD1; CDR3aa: CASSLDGLGQGPNSPLHF; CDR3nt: TGTGCCAGCAGCTTAGATGGGCTGGGACAGGGCCCTAATTCACCCCTCCACTTT
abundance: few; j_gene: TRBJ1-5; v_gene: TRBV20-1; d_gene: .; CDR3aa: CSAGKITRGIQPQHF; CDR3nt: TGCAGTGCTGGTAAAATAACCCGCGGGATTCAGCCCCAGCATTTT
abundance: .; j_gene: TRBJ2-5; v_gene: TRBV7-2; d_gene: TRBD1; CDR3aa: CASSLRTGVGETQYF; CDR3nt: TGTGCCAGCAGCTTACGGACAGGGGTTGGAGAGACCCAGTACTTC
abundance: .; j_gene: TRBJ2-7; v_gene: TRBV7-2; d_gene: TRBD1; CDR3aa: CASSRGTVYEQYF; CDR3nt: TGTGCCAGCAGCAGGGGGACAGTCTACGAGCAGTACTTC
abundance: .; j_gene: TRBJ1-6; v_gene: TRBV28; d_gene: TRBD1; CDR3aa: CASSSRTGMAENSPLHF; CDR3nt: TGTGCCAGCAGTTCCAGGACAGGGATGGCCGAGAATTCACCCCTCCACTTT
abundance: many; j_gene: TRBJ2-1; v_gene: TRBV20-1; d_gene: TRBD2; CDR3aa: CSAPKVRVLAGFYNEQFF; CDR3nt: TGCAGTGCCCCCAAGGTCCGGGTACTAGCGGGATTCTACAATGAGCAGTTCTTC
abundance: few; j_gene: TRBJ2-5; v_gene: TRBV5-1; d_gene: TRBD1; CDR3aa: CASNDRGTGETQYF; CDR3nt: TGCGCCAGCAACGACAGGGGGACAGGAGAGACCCAGTACTTC